This T cell receptor beta chain was sequenced for a study of beta chain features in type 1 diabetes. General study results and limits: HLA influence on TCRB rearrangement stayed unresolved here. People with Type 1 diabetes carried modestly yet significantly shorter TCRB CDR3s in all four CD4+ subsets.

Of the isolated RNA, all was reverse transcribed, and so the sequenced material was expressed TCRB transcripts. Generated by immunoSEQ multiplex PCR, the TCRdb table keeps only in-frame clones and is missing some. The sample carries about 260,000 clones, about 20% recorded once. A note on this clone: Its antigen remains unidentified.

Germline lookup yields CDR1 MNHEY and CDR2 SVGAGI. The ends lost 8 bases at V and 0 bases at J; junction bases unmatched: 6. CDR3 size: 15 residues. What was sequenced was naive CD4+ T cells from blood. The chain links TRBV6-5 to TRBJ2-1, with 8 bases matching TRBD1. The clonotype was recovered from a middle-aged woman with type 1 diabetes. The CDR3 coding sequence is TGTGCCAGCTCCCTTACAGGGGGCTCCTACAATGAGCAGTTCTTC. This translates into CASSLTGGSYNEQFF.